The 27 T cell receptor beta chains listed next were all sequenced from one sample in a study of blood T cell repertoires in COVID-19. Method: immunoSEQ multiplex PCR; TCRdb's copy keeps in-frame clones and lacks some. In the table there are under 250,000 clones, almost 85% of which are singletons. The sequencing input was peripheral blood. These TCRs come from a man aged 50-59 years with acute or convalescent COVID-19.

This chain connects TRBV5-1 to TRBJ1-5, with TRBD1 matching over 7 bases. CDR1 is SGHRS and CDR2 is YFSETQ in the germline V gene. The V segment lost 0 bases and the J segment 3 bases; nucleotides outside the gene matches: 6. This CDR3 has 16 amino acids. The CDR3: CASSLGGTAFNQPQHF. For the CDR3, the DNA is TGCGCCAGCAGCTTGGGAGGGACAGCTTTCAATCAGCCCCAGCATTTT.

This clone appeared a few times. The chain recombines TRBV28 with TRBJ2-7; TRBD2 agrees at 8 bases. Per germline, CDR1 MDHEN and CDR2 SYDVKM. With 6 bases clipped from V and 2 bases from J, the junction kept 9 bases outside the gene matches. The CDR3 is 15 residues long. The CDR3 loop reads CASRPRLATTYEQYF. The CDR3, as DNA: TGTGCCAGCAGACCCAGACTAGCGACAACCTACGAGCAGTACTTC.

This clone showed up just a few times. This chain joins TRBV11-3 and TRBJ2-1, with D possibly TRBD2 on 5 matching bases. CDR1 SGHNT and CDR2 YENEEA come from the germline V gene. V dropped 5 bases and J dropped 4 bases, with 12 bases sitting between them. CDR3 length: 14 amino acids. CDR3: CASSPPGLYNEQFF. CDR3 nucleotide sequence: TGTGCCAGCAGCCCCCCCGGACTTTACAATGAGCAGTTCTTC.

This rearrangement joins TRBV7-2 to TRBJ2-7; the match to TRBD2 covers 7 bases. This CDR3 comprises 15 residues. J lost 0 bases, V lost 2 bases, and 4 bases had no gene match. CDR1 and CDR2 (germline): SGHTA, FQGNSA. The CDR3 DNA follows: TGTGCCAGCAGCTTATGGGGGGGTAACTCCTACGAGCAGTACTTC. This gives the protein CASSLWGGNSYEQYF.

The chain couples TRBV28 to TRBJ2-3; 12 bases map to TRBD2. Trimming took 5 bases from V and 14 from J; bases not matched to a gene: 11. CDR3 length: 14 amino acids. CDR1 is MDHEN and CDR2 is SYDVKM in the germline V gene. The CDR3 nucleotides read TGTGCCAGCAGTCTAGCGGGAGGGCCGGTCCCGCGGTATTTT. Translated, it gives CASSLAGGPVPRYF.

Comment on this clone: The same CDR3 is also encoded by other DNA sequences in this sample. The chain links TRBV9 to TRBJ2-7, with TRBD1 matching over 7 bases. The CDR3 covers 14 residues. V gave up 4 bases and J gave up 1 base; unmatched junction bases: 5. CDR1 is SGDLS, CDR2 YYNGEE, per germline. This CDR3 reads CASSPGDSSYEQYF. CDR3 sequence (DNA): TGTGCCAGCAGCCCCGGGGACAGTTCCTACGAGCAGTACTTC.

This clone was observed a few times. The genes are TRBV10-3 and TRBJ2-7; TRBD2 aligns across 11 bases. Germline V gene lookup returns CDR1 ENHRY and CDR2 SYGVKD. The CDR3 extends over 18 amino acids. V gave up 3 bases and J gave up 4 bases; unmatched junction bases: 14. CDR3 sequence: CAISDPIAGGLRPYEQYF. The CDR3 DNA sequence: TGTGCCATCAGTGACCCCATAGCGGGGGGGCTTAGACCTTACGAGCAGTACTTC.

The table lists this clone with a count of one. The rearrangement links TRBV7-8 to TRBJ1-2, with a possible D match to TRBD1 (5 bases). This CDR3 is 15 amino acids long. The V gene lost 1 base and the J gene lost 4 bases, with 13 bases spanning the gap. Germline V CDR1 and CDR2: SGHVS, FQNEAQ. CDR3 bases: TGTGCCAGCAGCTTAGGGCAGGGTTCTCCCTATGGCTACACCTTC. Translation: CASSLGQGSPYGYTF. Using reference TRBV7-8 and TRBJ1-2 for the parts outside the CDR3, the full variable domain is GAGVSQSPRYKVAKRGQDVALRCDPISGHVSLFWYQQALGQGPEFLTYFQNEAQLDKSGLPSDRFFAERPEGSVSTLKIQRTQQEDSAVYLCASSLGQGSPYGYTFGSGTRLTVV.

This rearrangement joins TRBV3-1 (or the pseudogene TRBV3-2) to TRBJ2-7; 10 bases line up with TRBD1. CDR3 size: 17 residues. The V and J ends lost 0 bases and 2 bases, in that order; junction bases with no gene match: 7. Germline CDR1 is LGHDT and CDR2 is YNNKEL (reference sequence). The DNA for the CDR3 is TGTGCCAGCAGCCAAGATCCGGGGACAGGGGCTACCTACGAGCAGTACTTC. Translation gives CASSQDPGTGATYEQYF.

The chain joins TRBV28 to TRBJ1-5, with 7 bases fitting TRBD1. The CDR3 runs 16 residues. Per the germline V gene, CDR1 is MDHEN and CDR2 is SYDVKM. V gave up 6 bases and J gave up 4 bases; unmatched junction bases: 12. The CDR3 is CASRSAEGGQNQPQHF. DNA for the CDR3: TGTGCCAGCAGATCCGCTGAGGGGGGACAGAATCAGCCCCAGCATTTT.

V and J are TRBV7-9 and TRBJ2-1, with 14 bases that match TRBD2. The CDR3 has 17 amino acids. Trimming cost V 6 bases and J 7 bases; bases outside gene matches: 11. Germline values: CDR1 SEHNR, CDR2 FQNEAQ (reference sequence). The CDR3 DNA is TGTGCCAGCAGTTCTCATCGACTAGCGGGGGGGTGGAATGAGCAGTTCTTC. Amino acids: CASSSHRLAGGWNEQFF.

The DNA of the CDR3 is TGTGCCAGCAGCCTGAACAGACAGCCCAATTATGAAAAACTGTTTTTT. Its protein product is CASSLNRQPNYEKLFF. The genes are TRBV5-6 and TRBJ1-4; D may be TRBD1 (5 bases). Trimming removed 4 bases from V and 6 bases from J, with 19 bases in between. Germline V gives CDR1 SGHDT, CDR2 YYEEEE. The CDR3 spans 16 residues.

On this clone: Germline and junction disagree at one end, which may indicate a read error. The chain carries TRBV7-7 and TRBJ2-5; D perhaps matches TRBD1 (6 bases). Germline V gives CDR1 SSHAT, CDR2 FNYEAQ (reference sequence). The CDR3 loop spans 14 amino acids. In DNA form, the CDR3 reads TGTGCTAGCAGCCAGACTGGGGGCGGGGAGACCCAGTACTTC. The encoded protein is CASSQTGGGETQYF. Combining the CDR3 with reference TRBV7-7 and TRBJ2-5 gives the whole variable domain GAGVSQSPRYKVTKRGQDVTLRCDPISSHATLYWYQQALGQGPEFLTYFNYEAQPDKSGLPSDRFSAERPEGSISTLTIQRTEQRDSAMYRCASSQTGGGETQYFGPGTRLLVL.

The sample holds one count of this clone. The chain carries TRBV19 and TRBJ1-6, with D possibly matching TRBD1 (5 bases). The CDR3 is 13 residues long. V dropped 6 bases and J dropped 9 bases, with 12 bases sitting between them. Germline lookup yields CDR1 LNHDA and CDR2 SQIVND (reference sequence). The DNA of the CDR3 is TGTGCCAGTAGCATCGGGGGATCTTCACCCCTCCACTTT. Translating gives CASSIGGSSPLHF.

This clone was detected a few times. Other DNA sequences from this sample encode an identical CDR3 as well. The rearrangement uses TRBV15 and TRBJ1-3, with TRBD1 matching 7 bases. V dropped 0 bases and J dropped 4; count of bases not matched to a gene: 3. Germline V gene data show CDR1 as LNHNV and CDR2 as YYDKDF (reference sequence). This CDR3 contains 15 residues. In DNA, the CDR3 is TGTGCCACCAGCAGAGACAGGGGGTCCGGAAACACCATATATTTT. Residues: CATSRDRGSGNTIYF.

V usage is TRBV5-6 and J usage is TRBJ1-6, with a weak D call TRBD1 (6 bases). The CDR3 extends over 14 amino acids. The germline V gene has CDR1 SGHDT and CDR2 YYEEEE. V lost 3 bases and J 5 bases, leaving 9 bases between the germline ends. CDR3 residues: CASSSRGDNSPLHF. For the CDR3, the DNA is TGTGCCAGCAGCTCCAGGGGCGATAATTCACCCCTCCACTTT.

The chain combines TRBV11-3 with TRBJ2-3; TRBD2 aligns across 12 bases. The CDR3 has 15 amino acids. The trim removed 5 bases at V and 4 bases at J, leaving 4 bases unmatched. Germline assignment: CDR1 SGHNT and CDR2 YENEEA. The CDR3 region is CASSPPSGGADTQYF. CDR3 coding DNA: TGTGCCAGCAGCCCTCCTAGCGGGGGGGCAGATACGCAGTATTTT.

The rearrangement links TRBV3-1 (or the pseudogene TRBV3-2) to TRBJ2-2; no clear D. CDR1 LGHDT and CDR2 YNNKEL come from the germline V gene (reference sequence). The ends were cut back, 7 bases at V and 1 base at J, with 13 bases in the middle. CDR3 length: 15 amino acids. The CDR3 sequence: CASTSTAGNTGELFF. The CDR3 DNA reads as TGTGCCAGCACCTCCACAGCCGGGAACACCGGGGAGCTGTTTTTT.

The chain employs TRBV7-9 and TRBJ1-2; 11 bases match TRBD1. The germline CDR1 and CDR2 sequences are SEHNR and FQNEAQ (reference sequence). V dropped 5 bases and J dropped 10; count of bases not matched to a gene: 6. This CDR3 region has 13 residues. Here the CDR3 DNA reads TGTGCCAGCAGCATGGACAGGGGGCGCGTCTACACCTTC. It yields the protein CASSMDRGRVYTF.

This clone was seen only once. The CDR3 loop reads CAIAGTGAYEQYF. CDR3 coding DNA: TGTGCCATCGCTGGGACAGGGGCCTACGAGCAGTACTTC. This chain connects TRBV10-3 to TRBJ2-7, with 10 bases fitting TRBD1. The CDR3 spans 13 residues. Looked up from germline, CDR1 is ENHRY and CDR2 is SYGVKD. The V gene end was trimmed by 8 bases and the J gene end by 2 bases; junction bases not matched to a gene: 3.

The chain carries TRBV27 and TRBJ2-3; a weak D match, TRBD1 (5 bases). The CDR3 is 17 residues long. Germline V gene sequence: CDR1 MNHEY, CDR2 SMNVEV (reference sequence). V was clipped by 7 bases and J by 5 bases, with 25 bases between them. This CDR3 reads CASTWGGSSTKGDTQYF. CDR3 in DNA: TGTGCCAGCACCTGGGGCGGCTCGTCGACCAAGGGAGATACGCAGTATTTT.

The chain recombines TRBV29-1 with TRBJ1-5, with a weak D call TRBD1 (5 bases). The germline V gene has CDR1 SQVTM and CDR2 ANQGSEA. The CDR3 has 14 residues. The V gene lost 5 bases and the J gene lost 5 bases, with 16 bases spanning the gap. CDR3: CSVTGPGGDQPQHF. Written as DNA, the CDR3 is TGCAGCGTTACCGGGCCGGGGGGGGATCAGCCCCAGCATTTT.

This chain connects TRBV9 to TRBJ2-5, with D possibly matching TRBD1 (6 bases). The CDR3 runs to 15 residues. Germline CDR1 SGDLS, CDR2 YYNGEE. Trimming shortened V by 4 bases and J by 3 bases, and 16 bases separated the two germline ends. The CDR3 loop is CASSMSRDNEETQYF. DNA for the CDR3: TGTGCCAGCAGCATGAGCCGGGACAACGAAGAGACCCAGTACTTC.

The genes are TRBV2 and TRBJ2-3; possibly TRBD1 for D (5 bases). This CDR3 spans 14 amino acids. Between the trimmed V and J ends, which lost 8 bases and 3 bases, there was a span of 15 bases. In germline, CDR1 is SNHLY, CDR2 FYNNEI. The CDR3 region is CASRLVGATDTQYF. The CDR3 DNA is TGTGCCAGCCGTTTAGTAGGGGCTACAGATACGCAGTATTTT. Looking up the rest from reference TRBV2 and TRBJ2-3 gives the full variable domain: EPEVTQTPSHQVTQMGQEVILRCVPISNHLYFYWYRQILGQKVEFLVSFYNNEISEKSEIFDDQFSVERPDGSNFTLKIRSTKLEDSAMYFCASRLVGATDTQYFGPGTRLTVL.

The CDR3 reads CASSPRDRVIGPSRYNYGYTF. The CDR3 DNA sequence: TGTGCCAGCAGTCCTCGGGACAGGGTAATCGGTCCCTCCCGATATAACTATGGCTACACCTTC. The V gene is TRBV27, the J gene TRBJ1-2, with 9 positions matching TRBD1. The junction had 23 bases not matched to a gene; V was cut back by 5 bases and J by 1 base. The CDR3 covers 21 residues. Looked up from germline, CDR1 is MNHEY and CDR2 is SMNVEV (reference sequence).

V is TRBV7-8 and J is TRBJ1-2; D gene uncertain. Germline-derived CDR1 and CDR2 are SGHVS and FQNEAQ. V was shortened by 0 bases and J by 8 bases, with 13 bases between the two germline ends. CDR3 length: 14 amino acids. The CDR3 sequence: CASSLATAAVGYTF. The CDR3 coding sequence is TGTGCCAGCAGCTTAGCAACGGCGGCGGTGGGCTACACCTTC.

The genes are TRBV27 and TRBJ1-5; TRBD1 matches 8 bases. Losses at the gene ends were 5 bases for V and 5 bases for J; bases not matched to a gene: 14. The germline CDR1 and CDR2 sequences are MNHEY and SMNVEV (reference sequence). This CDR3 is built from 17 residues. CDR3 sequence reads: CASSQRTGPVKYQPQHF. The CDR3 DNA sequence: TGTGCCAGCAGTCAACGGACAGGGCCCGTGAAGTATCAGCCCCAGCATTTT.